Listed below are T cell receptor beta chains from one sample, sequenced in a study of PD-1 blockade in classical Hodgkin lymphoma. The assay was immunoSEQ multiplex PCR, and TCRdb's table has in-frame clones only and misses some. Among 25,000 to 35,000 clones listed, about 85% were seen once. Sample: CD4+ T cells from blood, taken at baseline. These TCRs come from a human donor with classical Hodgkin lymphoma. Both conserved end residues are part of each CDR3.

v_call,cdr3_aa
TRBV18,CASSPSRGVQETQYF
TRBV5-1,CASSPSGITYEQYF
TRBV4-3,CASSERAPGTDTQYF
TRBV7-2,CASSLVEGGSYEQYF
TRBV30,CAWTGLAGAGANVLTF
TRBV19,CASIVAEAFF
TRBV2,CASSERQGNQPQHF
TRBV11-2,CASSPRRGTDTQYF
TRBV18,CASSLGAQTDTQYF
TRBV4-3,CASSQGGEAFF
TRBV19,CASSPRDRGNSNQPQHF
TRBV29-1,CSVGRGVGREQYF
TRBV15,CATSIAGTVSDTQYF
TRBV2,CASKGQGGNQPQHF
TRBV10-3,CAIRLGTSGRADNEQFF
TRBV27,CASRPGLAGIQGLFQQYF
TRBV5-4,CASTPRGGTDSYEQYF
TRBV29-1,CSVSTSGTAGTDTQYF
TRBV6-5,CASRQAMNTEAFF
TRBV18,CASSPRDSYGYTF
TRBV19,CASRRATGSSGANVLTF
TRBV27,CASSLFLGAVGMVKETQYF
TRBV4-2,CASSQRGQGLYNEQFF
TRBV9,CASSVGGQGTDTQYF
TRBV4-1,CASSQEAGLNTEAFF
TRBV6-1,CASSEHGSPEAFF
TRBV5-1,CASKPTGLAVDNEQFF
TRBV18,CASSPFSTEAFF
TRBV5-1,CASSLSSRDTEAFF
TRBV19,CASTRDHLAGDTQYF
TRBV28,CASRPRTVNSNQPQHF
TRBV19,CASSETSGRRETQYF
TRBV6-5,CASSLDRKSYNEQFF
TRBV5-1,CASSPGLREGPQYF
TRBV6-5,CASSYSGQLNQPQHF
TRBV28,CASSAPVGYTDTQYF
TRBV4-1,CASSQMGAGYTEAFF
TRBV19,CASTQDRGVGQPQHF
TRBV7-6,CASSLVLAGTLYTDTQYF
TRBV7-2,CASSHSGTSTDTQYF
TRBV19,CASTPGSQYNEQFF
TRBV11-2,CASSLDPMGESSYNEQFF
TRBV28,CASSLRGYEQYF
TRBV5-1,CASSSGDSSYYGYTF
TRBV2,CASGVKNIQYF
TRBV18,CASSEINTEAFF